These 11 T cell receptor beta chains share one sample of origin, sequenced in a study of cytomegalovirus exposure and HLA in healthy donors. Vbeta (60) and Jbeta (13) primers were used in the PCR. The data were produced by immunoSEQ multiplex PCR, yet TCRdb's version contains in-frame clones alone and is incomplete. The table records roughly 43,000 clones, about 60% of them present only once. Sample: PBMCs. The receptors derive from a human donor in good health.

This rearrangement joins TRBV6-1 to TRBJ2-7, with D maybe TRBD1 (5 bases). The CDR3 has 15 residues. V lost 4 bases to trimming and J lost 0 bases, with 13 bases between them. Per germline, CDR1 MNHNS and CDR2 SASEGT. CDR3 loop: CASSVQDVSSYEQYF. The CDR3 DNA follows: TGTGCCAGCAGTGTACAGGACGTGAGCTCCTACGAGCAGTACTTC.

The genes are TRBV18 and TRBJ1-2, with D tentatively TRBD1 (5 bases). V dropped 0 bases and J dropped 7 bases, with 9 bases sitting between them. Germline V gene sequence: CDR1 KGHSH, CDR2 LQKENI. The CDR3 length is 13 residues. CDR3 nucleotides: TGTGCCAGCTCACCACCGGGGCGGGGTGGCTACACCTTC. It yields the protein CASSPPGRGGYTF.

This clone showed up just once. The CDR3 coding sequence is TGTGCCACCAGCAGAGGACCTGCGGCTAATGAAAAACTGTTTTTT. Its protein is CATSRGPAANEKLFF. The rearrangement links TRBV15 to TRBJ1-4; D not certain. Germline V gene data show CDR1 as LNHNV and CDR2 as YYDKDF (reference sequence). The length of the CDR3 is 15 residues. With 1 base removed from V and 3 bases from J, the gap between germline ends came to 9 bases. Together with reference TRBV15 and TRBJ1-4, the CDR3 gives the full variable domain: DAMVIQNPRYQVTQFGKPVTLSCSQTLNHNVMYWYQQKSSQAPKLLFHYYDKDFNNEADTPDNFQSRRPNTSFCFLDIRSPGLGDTAMYLCATSRGPAANEKLFFGSGTQLSVL.

The chain links TRBV6-1 to TRBJ1-5; tentatively, D is TRBD1 (6 bases). Germline-derived CDR1 and CDR2 are MNHNS and SASEGT. The CDR3 is 15 residues long. V was pared by 8 bases and J by 5 bases, with 19 bases between. As DNA, the CDR3 is TGTGCCAGCTTAAATACAGGGATTGGGGATCAGCCCCAGCATTTT. Protein sequence: CASLNTGIGDQPQHF.

The chain has TRBV2 and TRBJ2-5; D not certain. Trimming stripped 3 bases from V and 9 bases from J, with 11 bases between. CDR3 length equals 12 residues. CDR1 and CDR2 from the germline V gene are SNHLY and FYNNEI. The CDR3 region is CASSDPAPAQYF. The DNA of the CDR3 is TGTGCCAGCAGTGATCCCGCGCCGGCCCAGTACTTC.

The chain links TRBV28 to TRBJ2-5, with 8 nucleotides matching TRBD2. CDR1 is MDHEN and CDR2 is SYDVKM in the germline V gene. The CDR3 totals 14 residues. Unmatched junction bases numbered 8, after V lost 6 bases and J lost 5 bases. CDR3 loop: CASRFSGAGETQYF. The CDR3 region has the DNA TGTGCCAGCAGGTTTAGCGGGGCAGGGGAGACCCAGTACTTC.

The CDR3 nucleotides are TGTGCCAGCAGTTCCGCAAGGGGGGGTAGGGCCTACGAGCAGTACTTC. Its translation: CASSSARGGRAYEQYF. The chain joins TRBV28 to TRBJ2-7; possibly TRBD2 for D (7 bases). The germline gives CDR1 MDHEN, CDR2 SYDVKM. The CDR3 is made up of 16 amino acids. Trimming pared 4 bases from V and 2 bases from J, leaving 18 bases between.

CDR3 protein: CASSSHLGQGYEQYF. DNA for the CDR3: TGTGCCAGCAGCTCCCATCTTGGACAGGGCTACGAGCAGTACTTC. The chain recombines TRBV7-9 with TRBJ2-7; 8 positions agree with TRBD1. This CDR3 is built from 15 residues. The V and J ends lost 4 bases and 3 bases, in that order; junction bases with no gene match: 8. Germline assignment: CDR1 SEHNR and CDR2 FQNEAQ (reference sequence).

This clone was recorded a few times. The chain combines TRBV6-4 with TRBJ2-7, with D possibly being TRBD1 (6 bases). The germline V gene has CDR1 MRHNA and CDR2 SNTAGT. This CDR3 is built from 12 residues. The V and J ends lost 11 bases and 6 bases respectively, with 17 bases between them. The CDR3 region has the DNA TGTGCCGGAAAGACAGGAAGTAGCGAGCAGTACTTC. Translating gives CAGKTGSSEQYF.

The V call is TRBV2, the J call TRBJ1-1; D gene ambiguous. Germline assignment: CDR1 SNHLY and CDR2 FYNNEI. This CDR3 region has 13 residues. With 4 bases removed from V and 1 base from J, the gap between germline ends came to 7 bases. CDR3 region: CASSGGQNTEAFF. In DNA, the CDR3 is TGTGCCAGCAGTGGCGGTCAGAACACTGAAGCTTTCTTT.

The chain uses TRBV11-3 and TRBJ1-6; TRBD1 matches 7 bases. The CDR3 is made up of 16 amino acids. Germline loops: CDR1 SGHNT, CDR2 YENEEA. With V trimmed by 5 bases and J by 4 bases, 8 bases remained unmatched. Written as DNA, the CDR3 is TGTGCCAGCAGCCCGACCGGACAGGTTTATAATTCACCCCTCCACTTT. Its protein product is CASSPTGQVYNSPLHF. Supplemented by reference TRBV11-3 and TRBJ1-6, the full variable domain reads EAGVVQSPRYKIIEKKQPVAFWCNPISGHNTLYWYLQNLGQGPELLIRYENEEAVDDSQLPKDRFSAERLKGVDSTLKIQPAELGDSAVYLCASSPTGQVYNSPLHFGNGTRLTVT.